A selection of T cell receptor beta chains follows, all from one sample in a study of Ad26.COV2.S vaccination and SARS-CoV-2 variants. Here immunoSEQ multiplex PCR was the method, and the copy in TCRdb shows in-frame clones only, minus some. The sample shows about 380,000 clones, under 90% of them seen only once. The sequenced sample was peripheral blood, obtained in a trial of Ad26.COV2.S vaccine versus placebo. The receptor set was obtained from a person between 18 and 60 years old who received the Ad26.COV2.S COVID-19 vaccine or a placebo. CDR3s include the opening cysteine and the closing phenylalanine or tryptophan. D genes are given only for firm matches. The size field is filled for only some rows; it gives once, few, many or a size class.

TRBJ2-7 | TRBV5-4 | TRBD2 | - | TGTGCCAGCAGCCCAATAGCGGGGGGAGGAGATCGGGAGCAGTACTTC | CASSPIAGGGDREQYF
TRBJ1-2 | TRBV7-9 | - | - | TGTGCCAGCACCCGGGCCTATGGCTACACCTTC | CASTRAYGYTF
TRBJ2-5 | TRBV5-1 | - | - | TGCGCCAGCAGCTTACAGGTGGATCAAGAGACCCAGTACTTC | CASSLQVDQETQYF
TRBJ1-6 | TRBV2 | - | few | TGTGCCAGCCTGGAAGAGAATTCACCCCTCCACTTT | CASLEENSPLHF
TRBJ1-6 | TRBV15 | - | once | TGTGCCACCAGCATGGAGGGGAGGGGTTCACCCCTCCACTTT | CATSMEGRGSPLHF
TRBJ2-5 | TRBV7-2 | - | - | TGTGCCAGCAGCTTAGTTGACAGGGAGACCCAGTACTTC | CASSLVDRETQYF
TRBJ1-3 | TRBV27 | - | - | TGTGCCAGCAGTCGGGGAGGAGGAAACACCATATATTTT | CASSRGGGNTIYF
TRBJ2-7 | TRBV5-1 | - | - | TGCGCCAGCAGAGCTGGGTCCAGCTCCTACGAGCAGTACTTC | CASRAGSSSYEQYF
TRBJ2-1 | TRBV7-9 | TRBD2 | - | TGTGCCAGCAGCCCAAACCAGCGGGGGGATCGAGATGAGCAGTTCTTC | CASSPNQRGDRDEQFF
TRBJ2-2 | TRBV6-2/TRBV6-3 | - | many | TGTGCCAGCAGCCTGGGGATTGGGGAGCTGTTTTTT | CASSLGIGELFF
TRBJ1-1 | TRBV6-5 | - | - | TGTGCCAGCAGTTACTCCCAGGGGCGGGCTGAAGCTTTCTTT | CASSYSQGRAEAFF
TRBJ1-5 | TRBV18 | - | - | TGTGCCAGCTCACCCCGGGCCGCGGGCGTTCAGCCCCAGCATTTT | CASSPRAAGVQPQHF
TRBJ1-2 | TRBV4-2 | - | - | TGTGCCAGCAGCCAAGAGGAGGGGCTAGCCTATGGCTACACCTTC | CASSQEEGLAYGYTF
TRBJ2-7 | TRBV12-5 | TRBD1 | - | TGTGCTAGTGGTTTGTCCGGACAGGGTTGGGAGCAGTACTTC | CASGLSGQGWEQYF
TRBJ1-2 | TRBV20-1 | - | once | TGCAGTGCTAGTTCGCCGAGCTACACCTTC | CSASSPSYTF
TRBJ2-7 | TRBV10-2 | TRBD2 | - | TGCGCCAGCAGCGACCTAGCGGTCGACGAGCAGTACTTC | CASSDLAVDEQYF
TRBJ1-2 | TRBV30 | TRBD1 | once | TGTGCCTGGAGTGTAACAGGGGTGGCTCACACCTTC | CAWSVTGVAHTF
TRBJ1-4 | TRBV9 | - | - | TGTGCCAGCAGCGTAGAGGGGGTTGCAACTAATGAAAAACTGTTTTTT | CASSVEGVATNEKLFF
TRBJ1-6 | TRBV5-5 | - | once | TGTGCCAGCAGCTTGCGCCAGATAAATTCACCCCTCCACTTT | CASSLRQINSPLHF
TRBJ2-7 | TRBV15 | - | - | TGTGCCACCAGCGAGGCGAATAAAGCCTACGAGCAGTACTTC | CATSEANKAYEQYF
TRBJ2-2 | TRBV6-5 | TRBD1 | - | TGTGCCAGCAGCCGGGACAGCTACACCGGGGAGCTGTTTTTT | CASSRDSYTGELFF
TRBJ2-1 | TRBV10-1 | TRBD2 | - | TGCGCCAGCAGCGATAGCGGGTTTTACAATGAGCAGTTCTTC | CASSDSGFYNEQFF
TRBJ2-1 | TRBV19 | - | - | TGTGCCAGTAGTATAGATCTGAGGGAGCAGTTCTTC | CASSIDLREQFF
TRBJ1-4 | TRBV4-2 | TRBD1 | - | TGTGCCAGCAGCCGAGAACCGGGACAGGGAGAAAAACTGTTTTTT | CASSREPGQGEKLFF
TRBJ1-6 | TRBV7-8 | - | - | TGTGCCAGCAGCTTACTCCGAGGGGATTCACCCCTCCACTTT | CASSLLRGDSPLHF
TRBJ1-6 | TRBV2 | - | - | TGTGCCAGCACAACAGAAGGTCGGGGAGGTTCACCCCTCCACTTT | CASTTEGRGGSPLHF
TRBJ1-5 | TRBV2 | - | few | TGTGCCAGCAGCAATCAGAGAAGTAGCAATCAGCCCCAGCATTTT | CASSNQRSSNQPQHF
TRBJ2-4 | TRBV6-1 | - | - | TGTGCCAGCAGTGAAAGGTCTAGGGGCAGGTTTGAAAACATTCAGTACTTC | CASSERSRGRFENIQYF
TRBJ2-2 | TRBV19 | TRBD1 | once | TGTGCCAGTAGTACACAGGGGGCGACCGGGGAGCTGTTTTTT | CASSTQGATGELFF
TRBJ2-7 | TRBV18 | TRBD1 | - | TGTGCCAGCTCACCGGGACAGGGGGCTTACGAGCAGTACTTC | CASSPGQGAYEQYF
TRBJ1-6 | TRBV6-1 | - | - | TGTGCCAGCAGTGAAGCAGTGACAGTTCCCTCACCCCTCCACTTT | CASSEAVTVPSPLHF
TRBJ1-5 | TRBV6-5 | - | - | TGTGCCAGCAGTTCAGGGCAAGTCCGTCAGCCCCAGCATTTT | CASSSGQVRQPQHF
TRBJ1-3 | TRBV27 | - | few | TGTGCCAGCAGTTTATCGTTCCTGGGGATCTCTGGAAACACCATATATTTT | CASSLSFLGISGNTIYF
TRBJ2-3 | TRBV2 | - | few | TGTGCCAGCAAGGAGGGTGAGAGGCAGTATTTT | CASKEGERQYF
TRBJ2-2 | TRBV15 | - | once | TGTGCCACCAGCAGAGATCGTGGCAGGCGAACCGGGGAGCTGTTTTTT | CATSRDRGRRTGELFF
TRBJ2-2 | TRBV5-5 | TRBD1 | - | TGTGCCAGCAGCTTGAAGGGGGCAGACGGGGAGCTGTTTTTT | CASSLKGADGELFF
TRBJ1-5 | TRBV27 | - | - | TGTGCCAGCAGTTTTACAGATAATCAGCCCCAGCATTTT | CASSFTDNQPQHF
TRBJ1-1 | TRBV7-3 | - | - | TGTGCCAGCAGCTCACGACGGAACACTGAAGCTTTCTTT | CASSSRRNTEAFF
TRBJ2-5 | TRBV29-1 | TRBD1 | - | TGCAGCGTTGATTACAGGGGCGTCCGAGAGACCCAGTACTTC | CSVDYRGVRETQYF
TRBJ2-5 | TRBV5-6 | TRBD1 | - | TGTGCCAGCAGCTTGACAGGGGTGGGAGAGACCCAGTACTTC | CASSLTGVGETQYF
TRBJ2-1 | TRBV5-1 | - | - | TGCGCCAGCAGCACCCACGACCCCTCGGAAAGGCTTTTCTTC | CASSTHDPSERLFF
TRBJ2-5 | TRBV5-1 | - | - | TGCGCCAGCAGCCGCTGGACGGGTATTTCTTCCGGGCGAGAGACCCAGTACTTC | CASSRWTGISSGRETQYF
TRBJ2-7 | TRBV13 | - | - | TGTGCCAGCAGCTTAGGTCGGACTACCTACGAGCAGTACTTC | CASSLGRTTYEQYF
TRBJ2-5 | TRBV4-2 | TRBD2 | - | TGTGCCAGCAGCCAAGGCTTTGGGACTATCCAAGAGACCCAGTACTTC | CASSQGFGTIQETQYF
TRBJ2-5 | TRBV7-2 | - | - | TGTGCCAGCAGCCGGGCCCACCCGGGGACCCAGTACTTC | CASSRAHPGTQYF
TRBJ1-2 | TRBV12-3/TRBV12-4 | TRBD1 | - | TGTGCCAGCAGGAAACAGGGGGCGAGGGGCTACACCTTC | CASRKQGARGYTF
TRBJ2-1 | TRBV7-6 | - | - | TGTGCCAGCACCAGGCGGACAGCGGCACCGTCGTTCTACAATGAGCAGTTCTTC | CASTRRTAAPSFYNEQFF
TRBJ1-1 | TRBV6-1 | - | - | TGTGCCAGCAGTGAAGCGGCAGGACAGTGGACCGACGCTGAAGCTTTCTTT | CASSEAAGQWTDAEAFF
TRBJ1-2 | TRBV19 | TRBD1 | - | TGTGCCAGTGGCCACAGGGGGCCCTATGGCTACACCTTC | CASGHRGPYGYTF
TRBJ1-5 | TRBV19 | - | - | TGTGCCAGTAGTATCTCGACGGGGGGGAAGCCCCAGCATTTT | CASSISTGGKPQHF
TRBJ2-7 | TRBV30 | - | - | TGTGCCTGGAGTAGTGGACCCCCCCACGAGCAGTACTTC | CAWSSGPPHEQYF
TRBJ2-3 | TRBV7-8 | - | - | TGTGCCAGCAGCTTAGACCCGGGGCTGATAGATACGCAGTATTTT | CASSLDPGLIDTQYF
TRBJ1-2 | TRBV27 | TRBD1 | once | TGTGCCAGCGGCCTAGGGACAGGGAACTATGGCTACACCTTC | CASGLGTGNYGYTF
TRBJ2-2 | TRBV7-3 | - | - | TGTGCCAGCAGCTTAAGTGGCGCCGGGGAGCTGTTTTTT | CASSLSGAGELFF
TRBJ1-6 | TRBV5-7 | TRBD1 | - | TGTGCCAGCAGCTTGAGAGGGGACAGGGGAAATTCACCCCTCCACTTT | CASSLRGDRGNSPLHF
TRBJ1-2 | TRBV15 | - | - | TGTGCCACCAGCAGGGAGGACAGCAACTATGGCTACACCTTC | CATSREDSNYGYTF
TRBJ1-5 | TRBV5-1 | TRBD1 | - | TGCGCCAGCAGCTTGTCGACAGGGGCACAGCCCCAGCATTTT | CASSLSTGAQPQHF